The present TCR beta chain was sequenced within a study of blood T cell repertoires in COVID-19. Study background: Material from acute and convalescent COVID-19 was sourced from the United States, Italy and Spain.

Germline CDR1 and CDR2: SNHLY and FYNNEI. The CDR3 sequence is 12 residues long. V dropped 5 bases and J dropped 3 bases, with 4 bases sitting between them. A Seattle source enrolled patients during active infection and followed them longitudinally. The sample holds a few counts of this clone. Original methodology: For nucleated cells, counts were estimated from reference gene primer amplification. Using immunoSEQ multiplex PCR, the repertoire was profiled, and TCRdb retains in-frame clones only, with some absent. Clonal size and the V and J genes are those of that table, whereas D and trimming came from the DNA. The data show about 210,000 clones, roughly 85% seen once.

Input material: peripheral blood. The clonotype was recovered from a man aged 45 to 65 with COVID-19, enrolled during active disease. The gene calls are TRBV2 and TRBJ2-2; D unclear. CDR3 in DNA: TGTGCCAGCAGTCGGGACACCGGGGAGCTGTTTTTT. The encoded protein is CASSRDTGELFF.